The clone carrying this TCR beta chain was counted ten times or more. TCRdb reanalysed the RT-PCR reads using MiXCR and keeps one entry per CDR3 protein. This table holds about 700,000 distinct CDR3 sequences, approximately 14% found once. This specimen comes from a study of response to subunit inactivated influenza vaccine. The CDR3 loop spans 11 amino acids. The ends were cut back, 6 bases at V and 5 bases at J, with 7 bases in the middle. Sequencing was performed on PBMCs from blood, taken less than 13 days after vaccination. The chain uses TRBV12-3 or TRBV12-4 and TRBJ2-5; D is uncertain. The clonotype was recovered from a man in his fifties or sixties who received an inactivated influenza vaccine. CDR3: CASRREETQYF. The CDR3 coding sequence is TGTGCCAGCAGACGCGAGGAGACCCAGTACTTC.